The rows below give T cell receptor beta chains drawn from one sample of a study of PD-1 blockade in mismatch repair-deficient tumors. Libraries were prepared by immunoSEQ multiplex PCR; TCRdb keeps only in-frame clonotypes and omits some of them. The sample holds approximately 51,000 clones, roughly 80% seen once. The specimen was peripheral blood, collected about 20 weeks after starting pembrolizumab. These receptors all stem from an adult with mismatch repair-deficient cancer. Both conserved end residues are trimmed from each CDR3.

v_gene | CDR3aa
TRBV7-9 | ASSLVELSYEQY
TRBV6-6 | ASKWTGGDTIY
TRBV5-8 | ASSTEPTGMNQPQH
TRBV30 | AWGSTTDTQY
TRBV30 | AWSAIRSGSRYEQF
TRBV11-2 | ASSSGTANTGELF
TRBV6-6 | ASSYGYRDEQF
TRBV14 | ASRLAGGPMDEQF
TRBV4-1 | ASSHGLLFSYNEQF
TRBV5-1 | ASSHTAERGGYT
TRBV28 | ASSLVGREAYGYT
TRBV5-4 | ASSFRSGPTRANEKLF
TRBV11-3 | ASSLGDPRFSEQY
TRBV5-4 | ASSLESNTGELF
TRBV5-6 | ASSRLAGGTYEQY
TRBV12-5 | ASGLGTTNEKLF